The 17 T cell receptor beta chains presented below share a single source sample, sequenced in a study of cytomegalovirus exposure and HLA in healthy donors. PCR primers comprised 60 Vbeta and 13 Jbeta primers. Produced via immunoSEQ multiplex PCR; TCRdb's table is partial and in-frame only. The data show tens of thousands of clones, with 70% to 85% seen just once and over 5.5% held by the top ten. The specimen sequenced was PBMCs. Source of these receptors: a man aged 25-45 years in good health and CMV-seronegative.

The table lists this clone with a few counts. The V gene is TRBV7-8, the J gene TRBJ2-7, with 7 nucleotides matching TRBD2. Germline V gene data show CDR1 as SGHVS and CDR2 as FQNEAQ. J lost 4 bases, V lost 4 bases, and 10 bases had no gene match. This CDR3 contains 15 residues. The CDR3 DNA sequence: TGTGCCAGCAGCTCCGGATGGCGGGAGTCGTACGAGCAGTACTTC. It specifies CASSSGWRESYEQYF.

V usage is TRBV7-8 and J usage is TRBJ1-6; 8 bases are a match to TRBD1. Germline lookup yields CDR1 SGHVS and CDR2 FQNEAQ. The J segment lost 7 bases and the V segment lost 6 bases, leaving 11 bases of the junction unmatched. The CDR3 extends over 16 amino acids. CDR3 sequence reads: CASREDQGAANSPLHF. CDR3 sequence (DNA): TGTGCCAGCAGGGAGGACCAGGGGGCGGCGAATTCACCCCTCCACTTT.

There are a few counts of this clone. This chain joins TRBV6-1 and TRBJ1-5; no definite D call. This CDR3 has 16 residues. V was cut by 0 bases and J by 7 bases, with 16 bases left in between. Germline assignment: CDR1 MNHNS and CDR2 SASEGT. This chain's CDR3 is CASSEAVSGVGQPQHF. DNA for the CDR3: TGTGCCAGCAGTGAAGCAGTATCCGGGGTGGGCCAGCCCCAGCATTTT.

This clone appeared once. The J gene is TRBJ1-2, the V gene TRBV6-5; no definite D call. This CDR3 region has 13 residues. The V and J ends lost 4 bases and 3 bases respectively, with 9 bases between them. Germline V CDR1 and CDR2: MNHEY, SVGAGI. CDR3 in amino acids: CASSSGNHYGYTF. The CDR3 coding sequence is TGTGCCAGCAGTTCAGGCAACCACTATGGCTACACCTTC.

The chain has TRBV7-2 and TRBJ2-1; 9 nucleotides agree with TRBD1. V lost 8 bases to trimming and J lost 5 bases; unmatched junction nucleotides: 10. Germline V gene lookup returns CDR1 SGHTA and CDR2 FQGNSA. This CDR3 spans 15 amino acids. For the CDR3, the DNA is TGTGCCAGCTCGGGCGGGACAGGGTATCACAATGAGCAGTTCTTC. Translation: CASSGGTGYHNEQFF.

V usage is TRBV29-1 and J usage is TRBJ1-2; a weak D match, TRBD1 (5 bases). This CDR3 has 16 residues. With 7 bases removed from V and 0 bases from J, the gap between germline ends came to 21 bases. Germline loops: CDR1 SQVTM, CDR2 ANQGSEA. The CDR3 bases are TGCAGCGCCTCCCCAAGCTCCGACAGCTCTAACTATGGCTACACCTTC. This codes for CSASPSSDSSNYGYTF.

The genes are TRBV11-2 and TRBJ2-3; the D gene is possibly TRBD2 (7 bases). The CDR3 is 15 amino acids. V dropped 3 bases and J dropped 4 bases, with 14 bases sitting between them. CDR1 is SGHAT, CDR2 FQNNGV, per germline. The chain's CDR3 is CASSLKGGGPDTQYF. The CDR3 DNA sequence: TGTGCCAGCAGCTTGAAGGGCGGGGGCCCAGATACGCAGTATTTT.

The gene calls are TRBV5-4 and TRBJ1-1, with 7 bases lining up with TRBD1. The J segment lost 0 bases and the V segment lost 3 bases, leaving 11 bases of the junction unmatched. The CDR3 has 17 residues. Per germline, CDR1 SGHNT and CDR2 YYREEE (reference sequence). For the CDR3, the DNA is TGTGCCAGCAGCTCCCTGGACAGGTCGGATATGAACACTGAAGCTTTCTTT. This translates into CASSSLDRSDMNTEAFF.

This clone was picked up a small number of times. This chain uses TRBV4-1 with TRBJ2-1, with D possibly being TRBD2 (6 bases). The CDR3 has 13 amino acids. V was pared by 0 bases and J by 16 bases, with 16 bases between. Looked up from germline, CDR1 is MGHRA and CDR2 is YSYEKL. The CDR3 sequence is CASSQDSRTNLFF. The CDR3 bases are TGCGCCAGCAGCCAAGACAGCAGGACTAACTTATTCTTC.

This CDR3 reads CASSLESGTGNSPLHF. CDR3 DNA sequence: TGCGCCAGCAGCTTGGAATCCGGGACAGGCAATTCACCCCTCCACTTT. V is TRBV5-1 and J is TRBJ1-6; the match to TRBD1 covers 8 bases. Germline CDR1 SGHRS, CDR2 YFSETQ. V shed 0 bases, J shed 7 bases, and the junction held 6 bases outside the gene matches. CDR3 length equals 16 residues.

In this sample, this clone turned up a few times. The chain recombines TRBV10-1 with TRBJ2-7, with 13 positions matching TRBD2. V dropped 3 bases and J dropped 5; count of bases not matched to a gene: 7. From germline, CDR1 is WNHNN and CDR2 SYGVQD (reference sequence). CDR3 size: 16 residues. CDR3 in amino acids: CASSESTSGRFDEQYF. The CDR3 coding sequence is TGCGCCAGCAGTGAATCGACTAGCGGGAGGTTCGACGAGCAGTACTTC.

The rearrangement uses TRBV5-4 and TRBJ2-5, with 8 nucleotides matching TRBD1. Trimming cost V 0 bases and J 6 bases; bases outside gene matches: 10. CDR1 is SGHNT, CDR2 YYREEE, per germline (reference sequence). This CDR3 has 16 residues. CDR3 DNA sequence: TGTGCCAGCAGCTTGGCCGTCGACAGGGGCGCACAGACCCAGTACTTC. Amino acids: CASSLAVDRGAQTQYF.

The V call is TRBV11-2, the J call TRBJ2-2; 8 bases are a match to TRBD1. J was trimmed by 4 bases and V by 4 bases; bases with no gene match: 8. The CDR3 contains 16 residues. CDR1 SGHAT and CDR2 FQNNGV come from the germline V gene. CDR3 loop: CASSSRGQGRTGELFF. CDR3 nucleotide sequence: TGTGCCAGCAGCTCCAGAGGACAGGGTCGCACCGGGGAGCTGTTTTTT.

The V and J genes are TRBV18 and TRBJ2-1; the D gene is possibly TRBD1 (7 bases). V shed 1 base and J shed 6 bases, with 19 bases lying between them. Germline-derived CDR1 and CDR2 are KGHSH and LQKENI. CDR3 size: 17 residues. The CDR3 reads CASSPLIDRDLRNEQFF. CDR3 DNA: TGTGCCAGCTCACCACTAATTGACAGGGACTTGCGCAATGAGCAGTTCTTC.

The chain joins TRBV19 to TRBJ2-1; 7 bases fit TRBD2. Germline CDR1 and CDR2: LNHDA and SQIVND (reference sequence). This CDR3 is 15 amino acids long. Trimming removed 5 bases from V and 0 bases from J; junction bases left unmatched: 4. CDR3 nucleotide sequence: TGTGCCAGTAGTGGGGAGGGGAGCTCCTACAATGAGCAGTTCTTC. This sequence encodes CASSGEGSSYNEQFF.

The chain recombines TRBV28 with TRBJ2-3; 8 nucleotides agree with TRBD2. J lost 0 bases, V lost 7 bases, and 6 bases had no gene match. The CDR3 is 15 amino acids. Germline CDR1 is MDHEN and CDR2 is SYDVKM. CDR3 DNA sequence: TGTGCCAGCAAAGCGGGAGTTGTCAGCACAGATACGCAGTATTTT. Its translation is CASKAGVVSTDTQYF.

This clone was picked up a small number of times. This chain links TRBV6-5 with TRBJ1-1; 7 positions agree with TRBD1. Losses at the gene ends were 5 bases for V and 3 bases for J; bases not matched to a gene: 9. CDR1 is MNHEY and CDR2 is SVGAGI in the germline V gene. This CDR3 contains 15 residues. As DNA, the CDR3 is TGTGCCAGCAGTACCTTACTAACAGGGGACACTGAAGCTTTCTTT. Encoded protein: CASSTLLTGDTEAFF.